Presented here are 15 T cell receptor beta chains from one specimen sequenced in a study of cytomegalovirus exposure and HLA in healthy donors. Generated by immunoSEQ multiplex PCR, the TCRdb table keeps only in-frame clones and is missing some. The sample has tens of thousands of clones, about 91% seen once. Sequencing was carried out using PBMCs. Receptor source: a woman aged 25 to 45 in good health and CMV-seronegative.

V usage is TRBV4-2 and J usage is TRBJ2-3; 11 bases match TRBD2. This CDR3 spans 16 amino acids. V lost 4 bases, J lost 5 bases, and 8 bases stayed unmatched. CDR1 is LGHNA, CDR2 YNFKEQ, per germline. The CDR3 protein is CASSLLIAGGEDTQYF. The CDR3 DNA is TGTGCCAGCAGCCTCCTTATAGCGGGAGGGGAAGATACGCAGTATTTT.

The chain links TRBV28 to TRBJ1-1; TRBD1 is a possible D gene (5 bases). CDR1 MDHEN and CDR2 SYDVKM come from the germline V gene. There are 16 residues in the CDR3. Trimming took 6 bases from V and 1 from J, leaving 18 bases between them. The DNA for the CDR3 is TGTGCCAGCAGCTGGGACTTCCGGACTCAGAACACTGAAGCTTTCTTT. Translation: CASSWDFRTQNTEAFF.

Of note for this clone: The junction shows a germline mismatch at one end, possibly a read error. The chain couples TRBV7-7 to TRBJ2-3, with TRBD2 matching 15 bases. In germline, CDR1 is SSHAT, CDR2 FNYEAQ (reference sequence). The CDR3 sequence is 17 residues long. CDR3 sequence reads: CASSLGLAGGREDTQYF. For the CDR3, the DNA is TGTGCTAGCAGCCTTGGACTAGCGGGAGGGCGTGAAGATACGCAGTATTTT.

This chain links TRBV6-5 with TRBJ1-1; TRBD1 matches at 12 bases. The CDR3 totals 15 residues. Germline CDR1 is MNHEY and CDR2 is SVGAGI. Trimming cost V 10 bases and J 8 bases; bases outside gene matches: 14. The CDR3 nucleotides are TGTGCCACTCGGGGACAGGGGGCTCCTGCTCTAGAAGCTTTCTTT. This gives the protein CATRGQGAPALEAFF.

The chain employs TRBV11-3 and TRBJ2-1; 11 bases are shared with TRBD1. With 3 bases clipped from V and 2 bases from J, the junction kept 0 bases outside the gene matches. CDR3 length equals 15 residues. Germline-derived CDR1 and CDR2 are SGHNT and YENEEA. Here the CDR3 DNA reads TGTGCCAGCAGCTTGGGACAGGGGGCCTACAATGAGCAGTTCTTC. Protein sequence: CASSLGQGAYNEQFF.

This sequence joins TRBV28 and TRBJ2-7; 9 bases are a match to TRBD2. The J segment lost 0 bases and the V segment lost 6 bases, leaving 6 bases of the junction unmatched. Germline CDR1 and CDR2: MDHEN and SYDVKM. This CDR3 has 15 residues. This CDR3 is CASRAGLASSYEQYF. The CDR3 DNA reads TGTGCCAGCAGAGCGGGACTAGCCTCCTCCTACGAGCAGTACTTC.

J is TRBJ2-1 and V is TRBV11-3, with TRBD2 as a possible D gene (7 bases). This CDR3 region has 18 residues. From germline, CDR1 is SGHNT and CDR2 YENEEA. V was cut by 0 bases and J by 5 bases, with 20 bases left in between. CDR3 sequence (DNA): TGTGCCAGCAGCTTAGATATTGGCGGCGGGGGCGGGGACAATGAGCAGTTCTTC. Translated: CASSLDIGGGGGDNEQFF.

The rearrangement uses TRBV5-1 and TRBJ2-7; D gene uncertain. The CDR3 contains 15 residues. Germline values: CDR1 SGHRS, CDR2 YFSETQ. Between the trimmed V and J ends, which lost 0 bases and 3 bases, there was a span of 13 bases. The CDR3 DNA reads TGCGCCAGCAGCTTGGGAGGCTTTTCTAACTACGAGCAGTACTTC. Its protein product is CASSLGGFSNYEQYF.

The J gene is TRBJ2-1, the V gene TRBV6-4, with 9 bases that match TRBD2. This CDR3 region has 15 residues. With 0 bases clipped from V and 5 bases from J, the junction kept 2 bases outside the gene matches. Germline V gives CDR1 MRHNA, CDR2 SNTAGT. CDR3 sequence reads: CASSDSPSGNNEQFF. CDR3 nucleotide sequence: TGTGCCAGCAGTGACTCCCCTAGCGGGAACAATGAGCAGTTCTTC.

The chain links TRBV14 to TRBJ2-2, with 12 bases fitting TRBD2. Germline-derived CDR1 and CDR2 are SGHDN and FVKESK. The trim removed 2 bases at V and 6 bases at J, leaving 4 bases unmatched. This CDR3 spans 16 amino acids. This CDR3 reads CASSQLAGGVSGELFF. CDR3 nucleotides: TGTGCCAGCAGCCAACTAGCGGGAGGGGTATCCGGGGAGCTGTTTTTT.

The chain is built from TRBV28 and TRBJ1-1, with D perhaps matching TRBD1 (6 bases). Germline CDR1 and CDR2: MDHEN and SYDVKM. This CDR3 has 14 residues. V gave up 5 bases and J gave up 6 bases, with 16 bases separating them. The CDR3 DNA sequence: TGTGCCAGCAGTGGGGACAACTTGGGCTCTGAAGCTTTCTTT. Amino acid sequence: CASSGDNLGSEAFF.

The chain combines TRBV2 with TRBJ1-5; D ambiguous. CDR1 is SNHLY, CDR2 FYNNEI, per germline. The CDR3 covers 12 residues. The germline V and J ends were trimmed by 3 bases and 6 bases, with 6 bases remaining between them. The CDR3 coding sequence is TGTGCCAGCAGTGAGACACCTCAGCCCCAGCATTTT. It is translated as CASSETPQPQHF. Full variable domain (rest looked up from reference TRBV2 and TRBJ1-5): EPEVTQTPSHQVTQMGQEVILRCVPISNHLYFYWYRQILGQKVEFLVSFYNNEISEKSEIFDDQFSVERPDGSNFTLKIRSTKLEDSAMYFCASSETPQPQHFGDGTRLSIL.

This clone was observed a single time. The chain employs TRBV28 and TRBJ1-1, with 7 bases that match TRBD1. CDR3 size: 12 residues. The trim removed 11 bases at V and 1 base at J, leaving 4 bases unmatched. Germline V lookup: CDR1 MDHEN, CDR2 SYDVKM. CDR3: CALRGPNTEAFF. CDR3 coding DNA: TGTGCCCTGAGGGGGCCGAACACTGAAGCTTTCTTT. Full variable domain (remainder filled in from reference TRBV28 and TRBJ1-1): DVKVTQSSRYLVKRTGEKVFLECVQDMDHENMFWYRQDPGLGLRLIYFSYDVKMKEKGDIPEGYSVSREKKERFSLILESASTNQTSMYLCALRGPNTEAFFGQGTRLTVV.

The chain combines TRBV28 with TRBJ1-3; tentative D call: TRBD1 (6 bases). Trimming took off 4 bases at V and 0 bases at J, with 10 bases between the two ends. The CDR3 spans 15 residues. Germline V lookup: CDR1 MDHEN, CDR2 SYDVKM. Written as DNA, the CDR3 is TGTGCCAGCAGTTCCGGGACACACTCTGGAAACACCATATATTTT. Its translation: CASSSGTHSGNTIYF. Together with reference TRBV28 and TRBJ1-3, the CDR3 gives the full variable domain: DVKVTQSSRYLVKRTGEKVFLECVQDMDHENMFWYRQDPGLGLRLIYFSYDVKMKEKGDIPEGYSVSREKKERFSLILESASTNQTSMYLCASSSGTHSGNTIYFGEGSWLTVV.

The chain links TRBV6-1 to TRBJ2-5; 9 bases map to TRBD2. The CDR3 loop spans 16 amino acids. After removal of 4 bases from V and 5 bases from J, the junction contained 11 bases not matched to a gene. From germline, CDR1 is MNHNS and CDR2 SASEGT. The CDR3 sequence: CASSVGAGGGQETQYF. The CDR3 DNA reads TGTGCCAGCAGTGTGGGCGCGGGAGGGGGGCAGGAGACCCAGTACTTC.